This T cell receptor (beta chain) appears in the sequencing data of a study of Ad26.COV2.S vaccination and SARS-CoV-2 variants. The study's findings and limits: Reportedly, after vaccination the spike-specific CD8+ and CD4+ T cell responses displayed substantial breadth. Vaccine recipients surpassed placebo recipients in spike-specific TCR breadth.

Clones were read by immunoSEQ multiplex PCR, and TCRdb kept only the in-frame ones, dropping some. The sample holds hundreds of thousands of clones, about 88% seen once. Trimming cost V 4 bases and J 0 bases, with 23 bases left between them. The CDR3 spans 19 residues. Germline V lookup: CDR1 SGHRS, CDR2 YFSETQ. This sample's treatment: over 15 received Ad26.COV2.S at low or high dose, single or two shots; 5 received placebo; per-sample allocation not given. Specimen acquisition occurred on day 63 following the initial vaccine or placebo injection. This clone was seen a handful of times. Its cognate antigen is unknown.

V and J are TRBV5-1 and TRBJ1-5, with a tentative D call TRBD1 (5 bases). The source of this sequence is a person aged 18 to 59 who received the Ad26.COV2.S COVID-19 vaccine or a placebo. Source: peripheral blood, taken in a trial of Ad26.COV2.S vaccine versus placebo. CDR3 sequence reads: CASSQGTDWGIYSNQPQHF. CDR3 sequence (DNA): TGCGCCAGCAGCCAAGGGACGGACTGGGGAATATATAGCAATCAGCCCCAGCATTTT.